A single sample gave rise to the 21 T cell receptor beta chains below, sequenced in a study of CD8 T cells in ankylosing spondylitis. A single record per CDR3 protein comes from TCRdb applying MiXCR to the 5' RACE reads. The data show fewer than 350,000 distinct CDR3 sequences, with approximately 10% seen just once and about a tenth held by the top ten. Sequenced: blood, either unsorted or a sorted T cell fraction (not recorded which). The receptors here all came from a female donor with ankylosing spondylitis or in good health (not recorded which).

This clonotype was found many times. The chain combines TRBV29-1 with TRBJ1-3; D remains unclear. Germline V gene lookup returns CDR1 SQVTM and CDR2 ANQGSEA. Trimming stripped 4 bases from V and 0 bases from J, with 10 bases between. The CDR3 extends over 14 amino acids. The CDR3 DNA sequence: TGCAGCGTTGGATGGGCGGGCTCTGGAAACACCATATATTTT. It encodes CSVGWAGSGNTIYF.

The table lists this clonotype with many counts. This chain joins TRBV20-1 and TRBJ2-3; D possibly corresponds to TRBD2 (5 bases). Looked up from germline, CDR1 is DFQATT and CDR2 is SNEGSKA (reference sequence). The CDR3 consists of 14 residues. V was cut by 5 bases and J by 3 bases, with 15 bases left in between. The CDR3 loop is CSARRGPGTDTQYF. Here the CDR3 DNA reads TGCAGTGCTCGTCGGGGTCCGGGGACAGATACGCAGTATTTT.

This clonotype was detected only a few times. The chain's CDR3 is CSAIPGPVKETQYF. For the CDR3, the DNA is TGCAGTGCGATCCCGGGACCAGTGAAAGAGACCCAGTACTTC. The chain employs TRBV20-1 and TRBJ2-5; D possibly matches TRBD1 or TRBD2 (5 bases each). The CDR3 extends over 14 amino acids. Germline V gene data show CDR1 as DFQATT and CDR2 as SNEGSKA (reference sequence). The ends were cut back, 6 bases at V and 3 bases at J, with 17 bases in the middle.

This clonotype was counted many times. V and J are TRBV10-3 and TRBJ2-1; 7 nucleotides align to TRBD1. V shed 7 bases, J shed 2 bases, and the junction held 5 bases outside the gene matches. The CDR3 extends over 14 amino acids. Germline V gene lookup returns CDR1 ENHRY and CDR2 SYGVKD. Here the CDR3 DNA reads TGTGCCATCAATGGGCAGGGGGCCTACAATGAGCAGTTCTTC. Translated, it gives CAINGQGAYNEQFF.

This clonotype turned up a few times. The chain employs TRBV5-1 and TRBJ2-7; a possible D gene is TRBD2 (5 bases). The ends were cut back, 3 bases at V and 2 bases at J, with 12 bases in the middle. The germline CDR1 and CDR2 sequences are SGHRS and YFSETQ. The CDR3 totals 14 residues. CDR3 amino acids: CASSWRGQAYEQYF. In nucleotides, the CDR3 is TGCGCCAGCAGCTGGCGAGGGCAAGCCTACGAGCAGTACTTC.

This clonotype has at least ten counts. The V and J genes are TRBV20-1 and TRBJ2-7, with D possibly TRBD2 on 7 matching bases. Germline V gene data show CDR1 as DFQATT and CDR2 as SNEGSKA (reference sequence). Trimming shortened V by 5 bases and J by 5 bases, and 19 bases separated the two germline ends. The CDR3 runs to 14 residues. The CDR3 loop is CSAASTGGWNEQYF. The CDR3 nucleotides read TGCAGTGCTGCCTCGACGGGGGGCTGGAACGAGCAGTACTTC.

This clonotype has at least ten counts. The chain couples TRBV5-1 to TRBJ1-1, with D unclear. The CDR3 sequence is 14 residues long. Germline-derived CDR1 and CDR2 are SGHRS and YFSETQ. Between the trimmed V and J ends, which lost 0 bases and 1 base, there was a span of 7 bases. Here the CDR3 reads CASSLDVRNTEAFF. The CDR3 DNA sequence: TGCGCCAGCAGCTTGGATGTTAGGAACACTGAAGCTTTCTTT.

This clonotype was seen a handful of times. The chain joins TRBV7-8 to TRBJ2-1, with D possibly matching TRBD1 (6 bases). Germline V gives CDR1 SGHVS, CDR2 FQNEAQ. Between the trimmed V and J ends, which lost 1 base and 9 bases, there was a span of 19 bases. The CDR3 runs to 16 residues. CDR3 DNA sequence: TGTGCCAGCAGCTTAGGGGGGCTTGGAAAACTGGGTGAGCAGTTCTTC. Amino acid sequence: CASSLGGLGKLGEQFF.

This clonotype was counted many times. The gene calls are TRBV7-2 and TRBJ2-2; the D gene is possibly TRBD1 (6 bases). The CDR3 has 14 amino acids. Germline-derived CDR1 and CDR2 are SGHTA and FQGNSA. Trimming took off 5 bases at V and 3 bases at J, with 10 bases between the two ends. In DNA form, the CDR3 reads TGTGCCAGCAGCGTCGGACAGTACACCGGGGAGCTGTTTTTT. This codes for CASSVGQYTGELFF.

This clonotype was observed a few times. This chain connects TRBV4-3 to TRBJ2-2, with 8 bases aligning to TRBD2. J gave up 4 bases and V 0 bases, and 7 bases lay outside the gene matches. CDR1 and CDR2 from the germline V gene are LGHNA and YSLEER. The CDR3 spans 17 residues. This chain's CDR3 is CASSQDRAGVRTGELFF. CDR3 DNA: TGCGCCAGCAGCCAAGATCGAGCGGGAGTTCGCACCGGGGAGCTGTTTTTT.

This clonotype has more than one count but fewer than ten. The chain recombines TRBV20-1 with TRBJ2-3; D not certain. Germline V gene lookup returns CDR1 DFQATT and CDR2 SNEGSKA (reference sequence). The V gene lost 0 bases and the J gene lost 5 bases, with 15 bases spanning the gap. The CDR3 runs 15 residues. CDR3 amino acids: CSARDPARPQDTQYF. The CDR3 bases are TGCAGTGCTAGAGATCCAGCGCGTCCACAAGATACGCAGTATTTT.

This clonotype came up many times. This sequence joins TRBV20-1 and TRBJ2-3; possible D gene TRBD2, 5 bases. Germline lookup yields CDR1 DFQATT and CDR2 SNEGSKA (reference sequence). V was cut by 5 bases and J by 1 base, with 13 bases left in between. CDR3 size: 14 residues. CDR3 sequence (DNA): TGCAGTGCTCCCCGGAGCGGTCGCACAGATACGCAGTATTTT. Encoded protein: CSAPRSGRTDTQYF.

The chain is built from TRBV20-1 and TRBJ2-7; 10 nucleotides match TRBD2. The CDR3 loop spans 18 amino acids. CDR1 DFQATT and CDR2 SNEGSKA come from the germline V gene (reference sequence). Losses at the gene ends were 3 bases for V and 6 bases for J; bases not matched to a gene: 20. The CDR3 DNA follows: TGCAGTGCTAGGGATGCGAGCGGGAGGGCGATGAATTTTTTCGAGCAGTACTTC. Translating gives CSARDASGRAMNFFEQYF.

CDR3 DNA: TGTGCCAGCAGTGTCGAGGACTCTGGGGCCAACGTCCTGACTTTC. This codes for CASSVEDSGANVLTF. This chain uses TRBV2 with TRBJ2-6; D gene uncertain. V was pared by 4 bases and J by 0 bases, with 7 bases between. CDR3 length equals 15 residues. Looked up from germline, CDR1 is SNHLY and CDR2 is FYNNEI.

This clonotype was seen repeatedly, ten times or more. The CDR3 DNA reads as TGTGCCAGCAGTTTTTGGGCAGGGGGCGCGAGCAATCAGCCCCAGCATTTT. Amino acids: CASSFWAGGASNQPQHF. The gene calls are TRBV12-3 or TRBV12-4 and TRBJ1-5; the match to TRBD1 covers 8 bases. Trimming at V came to 3 bases and at J to 1 base, leaving 8 bases not matched to a gene. The CDR3 consists of 17 residues.

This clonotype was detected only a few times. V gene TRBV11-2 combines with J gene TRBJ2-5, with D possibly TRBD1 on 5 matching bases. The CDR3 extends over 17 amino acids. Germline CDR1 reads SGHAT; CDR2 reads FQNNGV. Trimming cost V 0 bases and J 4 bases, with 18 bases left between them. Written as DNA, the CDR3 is TGTGCCAGCAGCTTAGAGGGTAGCCCCACAAGGGGAGAGACCCAGTACTTC. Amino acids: CASSLEGSPTRGETQYF.

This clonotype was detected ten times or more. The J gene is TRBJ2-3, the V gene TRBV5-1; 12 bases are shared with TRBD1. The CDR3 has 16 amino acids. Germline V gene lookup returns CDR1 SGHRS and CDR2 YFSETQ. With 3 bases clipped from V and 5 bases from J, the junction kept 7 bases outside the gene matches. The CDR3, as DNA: TGCGCCAGCAGCTCCGGGGACAGGGGGCTGATAGATACGCAGTATTTT. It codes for CASSSGDRGLIDTQYF.

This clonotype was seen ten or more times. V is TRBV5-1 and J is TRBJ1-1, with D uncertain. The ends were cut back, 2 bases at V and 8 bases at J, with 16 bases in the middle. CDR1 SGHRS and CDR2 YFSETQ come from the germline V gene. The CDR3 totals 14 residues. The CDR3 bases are TGCGCCAGCAGCTTCGAAGGAGGAACATCGGAAGCTTTCTTT. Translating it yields CASSFEGGTSEAFF.

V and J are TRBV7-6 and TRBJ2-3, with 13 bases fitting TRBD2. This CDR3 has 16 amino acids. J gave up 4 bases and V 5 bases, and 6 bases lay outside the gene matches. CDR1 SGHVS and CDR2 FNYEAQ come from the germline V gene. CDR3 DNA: TGTGCCAGCAGCCCCGGACTAGCGGGAGCAGCAGATACGCAGTATTTT. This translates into CASSPGLAGAADTQYF.

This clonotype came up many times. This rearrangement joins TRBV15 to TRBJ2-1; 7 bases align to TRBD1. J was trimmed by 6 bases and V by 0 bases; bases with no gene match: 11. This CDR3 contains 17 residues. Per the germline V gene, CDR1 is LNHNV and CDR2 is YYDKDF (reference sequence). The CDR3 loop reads CATSRDYAGGYGNEQFF. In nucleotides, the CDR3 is TGTGCCACCAGCAGAGATTATGCAGGGGGATACGGCAATGAGCAGTTCTTC.

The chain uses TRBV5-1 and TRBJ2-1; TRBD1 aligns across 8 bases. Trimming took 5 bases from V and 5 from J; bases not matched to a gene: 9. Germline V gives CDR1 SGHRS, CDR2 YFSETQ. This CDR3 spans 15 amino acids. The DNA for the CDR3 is TGCGCCAGCAGAGTGGACAGGGTAAATCACAATGAGCAGTTCTTC. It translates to CASRVDRVNHNEQFF.